Sequencing of this T cell receptor (beta chain) was carried out in a study of identical twins. V was shortened by 7 bases and J by 4 bases, with 17 bases between the two germline ends. This CDR3 region has 15 residues. CDR1 MNHNS and CDR2 SASEGT come from the germline V gene. TCRdb reanalysed the 5' RACE reads using MiXCR and keeps one entry per CDR3 protein. Counted here are about 690,000 distinct CDR3 sequences, around 6% occurring once; the ten biggest clones make up approximately 2%. This clonotype was recorded many times. The J gene is TRBJ2-1, the V gene TRBV6-1; the D is unclear. The TCR sequence derives from a man between 18 and 29 years old in good health. Sample: naive T cells sorted from blood. The CDR3 DNA reads as TGTGCCAGCACCCCTCTAAAGGGCGGTTACAATGAGCAGTTCTTC. Amino acid sequence: CASTPLKGGYNEQFF.